This entry lists 25 T cell receptor beta chains sequenced from one sample in a study of blood T cell repertoires in COVID-19. Sequenced by immunoSEQ multiplex PCR; TCRdb stores in-frame clones only, minus some. The table shows about 74,000 clones, with more than 80% occurring only once. The sequenced material came from peripheral blood. All receptors come from a human donor in a cohort sampled during active COVID-19.

The V call is TRBV10-2, the J call TRBJ1-5, with 7 bases lining up with TRBD1. Germline lookup yields CDR1 WSHSY and CDR2 SAAADI. Trimming at V came to 10 bases and at J to 5 bases, leaving 8 bases not matched to a gene. This CDR3 has 13 amino acids. The CDR3 protein is CATLDRVHQPQHF. Written as DNA, the CDR3 is TGCGCCACCCTAGACAGGGTGCATCAGCCCCAGCATTTT.

J is TRBJ2-5 and V is TRBV21-1; TRBD2, the table's D call, lacks a check against the DNA. TRBV21-1 is a known pseudogene. The CDR3 sequence is 16 residues long. The CDR3 region is CASSKEGLAGGKTQYF. The DNA of the CDR3 is TGTGCCAGCAGCAAAGAGGGACTAGCGGGGGGTAAGACCCAGTACTTC.

The chain recombines TRBV7-2 with TRBJ2-4; a weak D match, TRBD2 (5 bases). This CDR3 comprises 16 residues. Per germline, CDR1 SGHTA and CDR2 FQGNSA. V lost 4 bases and J lost 4, with 17 bases in between. CDR3 residues: CASSYGGSGSKNIQYF. The CDR3 DNA follows: TGTGCCAGCAGCTACGGCGGATCGGGATCGAAAAACATTCAGTACTTC.

The chain has TRBV15 and TRBJ1-4, with 8 positions matching TRBD1. Germline V gene lookup returns CDR1 LNHNV and CDR2 YYDKDF (reference sequence). This CDR3 has 14 residues. V lost 9 bases, J lost 4 bases, and 7 bases stayed unmatched. The CDR3 sequence is CATYRDRHNEKLFF. CDR3 nucleotide sequence: TGTGCCACTTACCGGGACAGGCATAATGAAAAACTGTTTTTT.

V usage is TRBV10-2 and J usage is TRBJ1-3; no reliable D call. Trimming took 2 bases from V and 2 from J, leaving 7 bases between them. The length of the CDR3 is 14 residues. Germline values: CDR1 WSHSY, CDR2 SAAADI. CDR3 residues: CASSEVAAGNTIYF. In nucleotides, the CDR3 is TGCGCCAGCAGTGAGGTGGCGGCTGGAAACACCATATATTTT.

The chain employs TRBV9 and TRBJ1-6; 10 positions match TRBD1. Germline V lookup: CDR1 SGDLS, CDR2 YYNGEE. The V and J ends lost 0 bases and 7 bases, in that order; junction bases with no gene match: 16. The CDR3 has 20 residues. CDR3 sequence (DNA): TGTGCCAGCAGCGTAGGCCTGAATGACAGGGGGCTAGTCGAGAATTCACCCCTCCACTTT. Protein product: CASSVGLNDRGLVENSPLHF.

This clone was counted a single time. The J gene is TRBJ2-3, the V gene TRBV6-2 or TRBV6-3, with 13 bases identical to TRBD2. Germline values: CDR1 MNHEY, CDR2 SVGEGT. The CDR3 is 18 amino acids. V was pared by 5 bases and J by 4 bases, with 12 bases of the junction left unmatched. The CDR3 region has the DNA TGTGCCAGCAGTCCGCTGACTAGCGGGGGGTACGGGTCAGATACGCAGTATTTT. Translation gives CASSPLTSGGYGSDTQYF.

On this clone: One end of the junction fails to match germline, which may point to a read error. V is TRBV2 and J is TRBJ1-1; no clear D gene. The CDR3 runs to 15 residues. Germline V lookup: CDR1 SNHLY, CDR2 FYNNEI. The CDR3 DNA is TGTGCCAGCACTGAAGGGCAGTCTTCGAACACTGAAGCTTTCTTT. This codes for CASTEGQSSNTEAFF.

The V gene is TRBV9, the J gene TRBJ1-2, with D uncertain. This CDR3 is built from 15 residues. The germline CDR1 and CDR2 sequences are SGDLS and YYNGEE. Trimming pared 0 bases from V and 6 bases from J, leaving 15 bases between. The CDR3 sequence: CASSVDPEGSDGYTF. Here the CDR3 DNA reads TGTGCCAGCAGCGTAGACCCGGAGGGTTCGGATGGCTACACCTTC.

This sequence joins TRBV19 and TRBJ1-4; D remains unclear. V lost 3 bases, J lost 6 bases, and 20 bases lay in between. The length of the CDR3 is 17 residues. From germline, CDR1 is LNHDA and CDR2 SQIVND (reference sequence). The CDR3 nucleotides are TGTGCCAGTAGTATCCTCCCAGTCCTGACCGGGTATGAAAAACTGTTTTTT. Translated, it gives CASSILPVLTGYEKLFF.

The gene calls are TRBV10-3 and TRBJ1-1; D might be TRBD1 (6 bases). The CDR3 consists of 14 residues. CDR1 is ENHRY and CDR2 is SYGVKD in the germline V gene. Trimming shortened V by 2 bases and J by 2 bases, and 9 bases separated the two germline ends. This CDR3 is CAISEDRSNTEAFF. In DNA form, the CDR3 reads TGTGCCATCAGTGAGGACAGGAGCAACACTGAAGCTTTCTTT.

The genes are TRBV5-1 and TRBJ2-7; 12 bases map to TRBD1. Losses at the gene ends were 4 bases for V and 7 bases for J; bases not matched to a gene: 12. CDR3 length equals 16 residues. CDR1 is SGHRS and CDR2 is YFSETQ in the germline V gene. CDR3 sequence: CASSESRDRGLGEQYF. CDR3 DNA: TGCGCCAGCAGCGAAAGCCGGGACAGGGGGCTTGGGGAGCAGTACTTC.

The V and J genes are TRBV14 and TRBJ1-1; tentatively, D is TRBD1 (5 bases). CDR1 SGHDN and CDR2 FVKESK come from the germline V gene. The CDR3 has 13 amino acids. V was pared by 2 bases and J by 9 bases, with 13 bases between. The CDR3 loop is CASSQSWDLKAFF. The CDR3 DNA reads as TGTGCCAGCAGCCAAAGCTGGGACTTAAAAGCTTTCTTT.

This sequence joins TRBV5-1 and TRBJ2-5; TRBD2 is a possible D gene (6 bases). V was cut by 2 bases and J by 4 bases, with 12 bases left in between. Germline V gives CDR1 SGHRS, CDR2 YFSETQ. The CDR3 contains 14 residues. CDR3 sequence (DNA): TGCGCCAGCAGCTTAGGAGGGGTCACAGAGACCCAGTACTTC. Translating gives CASSLGGVTETQYF.

This clone showed up just once. This chain connects TRBV7-9 to TRBJ2-7; TRBD1 aligns across 10 bases. This CDR3 comprises 15 residues. Germline CDR1 SEHNR, CDR2 FQNEAQ (reference sequence). Trimming removed 6 bases from V and 4 bases from J; junction bases left unmatched: 9. The CDR3 region has the DNA TGTGCCAGCAGGAAGACAGGGGGCTCCAAGTACGAGCAGTACTTC. Translation gives CASRKTGGSKYEQYF.

V gene TRBV7-9 combines with J gene TRBJ2-7; TRBD2 is a possible D gene (6 bases). This CDR3 region has 14 residues. Trimming took 5 bases from V and 4 from J, leaving 15 bases between them. Germline CDR1 is SEHNR and CDR2 is FQNEAQ (reference sequence). Written as DNA, the CDR3 is TGTGCCAGCAGCCTCCCCGGGGGTCGTTACGAGCAGTACTTC. It is translated as CASSLPGGRYEQYF.

This chain joins TRBV2 and TRBJ2-6; 11 bases are shared with TRBD1. Germline-derived CDR1 and CDR2 are SNHLY and FYNNEI. The CDR3 has 17 amino acids. V gave up 5 bases and J gave up 1 base; unmatched junction bases: 4. CDR3 sequence: CASSIGQGASGANVLTF. In DNA, the CDR3 is TGTGCCAGCAGTATAGGACAGGGGGCGTCTGGGGCCAACGTCCTGACTTTC.

The DNA of the CDR3 is TGTGCCAGCTCACCACCAGACAACAGGCGTACTTACAATGAGCAGTTCTTC. Its protein is CASSPPDNRRTYNEQFF. The V call is TRBV18, the J call TRBJ2-1, with D perhaps TRBD1 (5 bases). V was trimmed by 0 bases and J by 4 bases, leaving 16 bases between them. CDR3 length: 17 residues. The germline CDR1 and CDR2 sequences are KGHSH and LQKENI.

The chain is built from TRBV12-5 and TRBJ2-3; D unresolved. The V and J ends lost 3 bases and 1 base respectively, with 8 bases between them. Germline CDR1 is LGHNT and CDR2 is FRNRAP. The CDR3 sequence is 14 residues long. The DNA of the CDR3 is TGTGCTAGTGGTTTATCTACGGGCACAGATACGCAGTATTTT. Protein: CASGLSTGTDTQYF.

The genes are TRBV7-9 and TRBJ1-5; D not resolved. The CDR3 consists of 15 residues. Germline CDR1 and CDR2: SEHNR and FQNEAQ (reference sequence). V lost 3 bases, J lost 5 bases, and 14 bases lay in between. The CDR3 spells CASSLGFTDDQPQHF. DNA for the CDR3: TGTGCCAGCAGCTTGGGCTTTACAGACGATCAGCCCCAGCATTTT.

To note about this clone: One end of the junction is discordant with germline, which a read error may explain. This chain links TRBV19 with TRBJ1-2, with 7 bases lining up with TRBD1. Germline V lookup: CDR1 LNHDA, CDR2 SQIVND (reference sequence). This CDR3 is built from 14 residues. The CDR3 bases are TGTGCCAGCAGTAGTAGGGGGCGCGACTATGGCTACACCTTC. Protein product: CASSSRGRDYGYTF. Using reference TRBV19 and TRBJ1-2 for the parts outside the CDR3, the full variable domain is DGGITQSPKYLFRKEGQNVTLSCEQNLNHDAMYWYRQDPGQGLRLIYYSQIVNDFQKGDIAEGYSVSREKKESFPLTVTSAQKNPTAFYLCASSSRGRDYGYTFGSGTRLTVV.

The rearrangement uses TRBV7-3 and TRBJ2-3, with 12 nucleotides matching TRBD2. This CDR3 has 14 residues. V lost 2 bases, J lost 9 bases, and 3 bases stayed unmatched. Germline V lookup: CDR1 SGHTA, CDR2 FQGTGA. CDR3 nucleotides: TGTGCCAGCAGCTTACTAGCGGGGGGGCGGACGCAGTATTTT. Encoded protein: CASSLLAGGRTQYF.

The chain uses TRBV5-6 and TRBJ1-5, with TRBD1 matching 7 bases. Per the germline V gene, CDR1 is SGHDT and CDR2 is YYEEEE. V dropped 4 bases and J dropped 6; count of bases not matched to a gene: 7. The CDR3 runs 14 residues. The CDR3 DNA is TGTGCCAGCAGCCAGGGACAGATCGGTCAGCCCCAGCATTTT. Its protein product is CASSQGQIGQPQHF.

The rearrangement uses TRBV5-1 and TRBJ1-1; 10 positions match TRBD1. CDR3 length: 17 residues. V shed 4 bases and J 4 bases; nucleotides not matched to a gene: 13. Germline assignment: CDR1 SGHRS and CDR2 YFSETQ. The CDR3, as DNA: TGCGCCAGCAGCCCCCGTCCCGGGACAGGGGAGGGCACTGAAGCTTTCTTT. Its protein is CASSPRPGTGEGTEAFF.

V and J are TRBV9 and TRBJ2-1; 10 nucleotides agree with TRBD1. Germline assignment: CDR1 SGDLS and CDR2 YYNGEE. With V trimmed by 0 bases and J by 8 bases, 5 bases remained unmatched. This CDR3 spans 15 amino acids. The CDR3 sequence: CASSVVRDRGDEQFF. The DNA for the CDR3 is TGTGCCAGCAGCGTAGTAAGGGACAGGGGCGATGAGCAGTTCTTC.